These 24 T cell receptor beta chains were sequenced from one sample in a study of spatial heterogeneity in lung cancer (dated by TCRdb to between 2019 and 2020). Library generation was performed with 5' RACE. Sequenced using a NextSeq 500. The public sequencing data were trimmed at Q25 with fastp and processed into clonotypes with MiXCR by TCRdb, which kept only in-frame beta chains. Under each unique CDR3 protein, matching rows form one entry showing the most common genes and DNA. This sample has under 45,000 distinct CDR3 sequences in its table, and under 9% of those were observed once. The ten largest clones represent about 9.4% of the sample. This specimen's time point label, per the study, means: blood at routine non-recurrence follow-up after resection. The sample consisted of PBMCs, taken at follow-up. These receptors originate from a male donor with early-stage non-small cell lung cancer.

This clonotype has a handful of counts. V gene TRBV28 combines with J gene TRBJ2-7, with D unresolved. Germline assignment: CDR1 MDHEN and CDR2 SYDVKM. The CDR3 sequence is 13 residues long. The V and J ends lost 3 bases and 2 bases respectively, with 8 bases between them. CDR3 region: CASSFVSTYEQYF. The CDR3 DNA reads TGTGCCAGCAGTTTCGTCAGCACCTACGAGCAGTACTTC.

This clonotype has at least ten counts. The chain carries TRBV20-1 and TRBJ2-7; no definite D call. Germline-derived CDR1 and CDR2 are DFQATT and SNEGSKA (reference sequence). V was pared by 4 bases and J by 3 bases, with 7 bases between. The CDR3 sequence is 11 residues long. The CDR3 region has the DNA TGCAGTGCTAACAGTTACTACGAGCAGTACTTC. Its protein product is CSANSYYEQYF.

This clonotype has ten or more counts. The V and J genes are TRBV7-8 and TRBJ1-5; 10 bases are shared with TRBD1. V lost 1 base, J lost 6 bases, and 6 bases stayed unmatched. Germline CDR1 reads SGHVS; CDR2 reads FQNEAQ. This CDR3 comprises 16 residues. CDR3 sequence: CASSLVAGQGRQPQHF. CDR3 coding DNA: TGTGCCAGCAGCTTAGTCGCGGGACAGGGGCGTCAGCCCCAGCATTTT.

This clonotype was observed many times. The rearrangement joins TRBV7-9 to TRBJ1-2; D not resolved. V was pared by 3 bases and J by 2 bases, with 10 bases between. The CDR3 has 14 amino acids. Germline V gene data show CDR1 as SEHNR and CDR2 as FQNEAQ (reference sequence). The CDR3 region is CASSLPQENYGYTF. CDR3 sequence (DNA): TGTGCCAGCAGCTTGCCCCAGGAGAACTATGGCTACACCTTC. Based on the CDR3 plus reference TRBV7-9 and TRBJ1-2, the full variable domain is DTGVSQNPRHKITKRGQNVTFRCDPISEHNRLYWYRQTLGQGPEFLTYFQNEAQLEKSRLLSDRFSAERPKGSFSTLEIQRTEQGDSAMYLCASSLPQENYGYTFGSGTRLTVV.

This clonotype was observed once. The J gene is TRBJ2-2, the V gene TRBV29-1, with no clear D. This CDR3 is built from 12 residues. V lost 3 bases to trimming and J lost 4 bases, with 6 bases between them. Germline V lookup: CDR1 SQVTM, CDR2 ANQGSEA. CDR3 in amino acids: CSVESVTGELFF. CDR3 sequence (DNA): TGCAGCGTTGAGTCGGTCACCGGGGAGCTGTTTTTT.

This clonotype appeared a few times. This sequence joins TRBV20-1 and TRBJ2-7, with TRBD2 matching 9 bases. The V gene end was trimmed by 7 bases and the J gene end by 5 bases; junction bases not matched to a gene: 9. The CDR3 is 13 amino acids. Germline assignment: CDR1 DFQATT and CDR2 SNEGSKA (reference sequence). CDR3 sequence (DNA): TGCAGTGTCCGAAGTTTAGCGGGGGACGAGCAGTACTTC. It yields the protein CSVRSLAGDEQYF.

This clonotype occurred many times. This rearrangement joins TRBV3-1 to TRBJ2-1; 12 positions agree with TRBD2. V lost 6 bases to trimming and J lost 9 bases; unmatched junction nucleotides: 9. Germline V CDR1 and CDR2: LGHDT, YNNKEL (reference sequence). The CDR3 consists of 15 residues. CDR3 protein: CASRGLAGGPSEQFF. DNA of the CDR3: TGTGCCAGCAGGGGCCTAGCGGGGGGGCCCAGTGAGCAGTTCTTC.

This clonotype has a count of ten or more. The chain is built from TRBV21-1 and TRBJ2-5; the table's D call, TRBD2, has no DNA check behind it. TRBV21-1 is deemed a pseudogene. CDR3 length: 17 amino acids. The CDR3 DNA reads TGTGCCAGCAGGCTCACTCCGGGACTAGCGGGCGGGGAGACCCAGTACTTC. Residues: CASRLTPGLAGGETQYF.

This clonotype has at least ten counts. The chain carries TRBV6-2 or TRBV6-3 and TRBJ1-1; 9 nucleotides agree with TRBD1. Germline CDR1 is MNHEY and CDR2 is SVGEGT. The CDR3 consists of 15 residues. The trim removed 5 bases at V and 0 bases at J, leaving 4 bases unmatched. The CDR3 spells CASSEDRGMNTEAFF. The CDR3, as DNA: TGTGCCAGCAGTGAGGACAGGGGCATGAACACTGAAGCTTTCTTT.

At least ten counts were recorded for this clonotype. This chain joins TRBV20-1 and TRBJ2-7; 10 bases fit TRBD1. This CDR3 is 12 amino acids long. Germline CDR1 reads DFQATT; CDR2 reads SNEGSKA (reference sequence). J was trimmed by 5 bases and V by 6 bases; bases with no gene match: 4. CDR3 amino acids: CSAAGTGDEQYF. CDR3 in DNA: TGCAGTGCAGCCGGGACAGGGGACGAGCAGTACTTC.

This clonotype was counted many times. The chain carries TRBV30 and TRBJ2-1, with unresolved D. CDR1 and CDR2 (germline): GTSNPN, SVGIG (reference sequence). Trimming removed 5 bases at V and 2 bases at J, with 7 bases between. CDR3 length: 12 amino acids. The CDR3 protein is CAWEATYNEQFF. In DNA, the CDR3 is TGTGCCTGGGAAGCCACCTACAATGAGCAGTTCTTC.

The table lists this clonotype with a few counts. The chain recombines TRBV10-2 with TRBJ2-5, with 8 nucleotides matching TRBD2. The germline V gene encodes CDR1 WSHSY and CDR2 SAAADI. The J segment lost 1 base and the V segment lost 6 bases, leaving 4 bases of the junction unmatched. The CDR3 extends over 14 amino acids. CDR3 sequence (DNA): TGCGCCAGCAGGGCCCTAGCGGGCCAAGAGACCCAGTACTTC. This encodes CASRALAGQETQYF.

This clonotype has ten or more counts. This sequence joins TRBV7-2 and TRBJ2-5; a possible D gene is TRBD1 (5 bases). CDR1 SGHTA and CDR2 FQGNSA come from the germline V gene. There are 13 residues in the CDR3. Trimming stripped 5 bases from V and 3 bases from J, with 10 bases between. The CDR3 region is CASSAQGKETQYF. The CDR3 nucleotides are TGTGCCAGCAGCGCGCAGGGAAAAGAGACCCAGTACTTC.

This clonotype was counted ten times or more. The V call is TRBV5-1, the J call TRBJ2-3; 9 bases line up with TRBD1. CDR1 and CDR2 (germline): SGHRS, YFSETQ. J was trimmed by 5 bases and V by 4 bases; bases with no gene match: 5. The CDR3 totals 14 residues. The CDR3 loop reads CASSQDRGGDTQYF. For the CDR3, the DNA is TGCGCCAGCAGCCAGGACAGGGGAGGAGATACGCAGTATTTT.

In this sample, this clonotype turned up many times. The chain links TRBV7-6 to TRBJ2-6; no reliable D call. The CDR3 is 17 residues long. Trimming took 5 bases from V and 0 from J, leaving 14 bases between them. Germline values: CDR1 SGHVS, CDR2 FNYEAQ. CDR3 amino acids: CASSRPLGSSGANVLTF. CDR3 DNA sequence: TGTGCCAGCAGCCGCCCCCTGGGTTCCTCTGGGGCCAACGTCCTGACTTTC.

Only a few counts were recorded for this clonotype. CDR3 protein: CASNLGGPGHWNEQFF. CDR3 nucleotide sequence: TGCGCCAGCAACCTGGGGGGACCGGGACACTGGAATGAGCAGTTCTTC. V is TRBV5-1 and J is TRBJ2-1; D assignment may be TRBD1 or TRBD2 (6 bases each). V shed 6 bases and J shed 7 bases, with 23 bases lying between them. The CDR3 has 16 residues. The V gene's germline CDR1 is SGHRS and CDR2 YFSETQ.

In its sample, this clonotype was seen many times. Here the CDR3 reads CASSPPTEGYGYTF. DNA for the CDR3: TGTGCCAGCAGCCCACCGACGGAAGGCTATGGCTACACCTTC. V is TRBV5-6 and J is TRBJ1-2; no clear D gene. Between the trimmed V and J ends, which lost 4 bases and 4 bases, there was a span of 14 bases. The CDR3 is 14 amino acids. Germline-derived CDR1 and CDR2 are SGHDT and YYEEEE.

The sample holds many counts of this clonotype. This chain uses TRBV12-3 or TRBV12-4 with TRBJ1-5; D not certain. This CDR3 has 12 residues. The V and J ends lost 2 bases and 4 bases respectively, with 3 bases between them. CDR3 protein: CASSLINQPQHF. The CDR3 DNA follows: TGTGCCAGCAGTTTAATTAATCAGCCCCAGCATTTT.

This clonotype was picked up a small number of times. The rearrangement joins TRBV11-2 to TRBJ2-7; TRBD1 aligns across 9 bases. The V gene's germline CDR1 is SGHAT and CDR2 FQNNGV. The CDR3 has 15 residues. The ends lost 4 bases at V and 0 bases at J; junction bases unmatched: 4. The CDR3 loop reads CASSSGQGGSYEQYF. The CDR3 coding sequence is TGTGCCAGCAGCTCGGGACAGGGTGGCTCCTACGAGCAGTACTTC.

A single count supports this clonotype. The chain joins TRBV12-3 or TRBV12-4 to TRBJ2-5, with D possibly matching TRBD2 (5 bases). Deletions cut 5 bases from V and 4 bases from J, with 14 bases between. This CDR3 has 14 amino acids. In DNA form, the CDR3 reads TGTGCCAGCAGTCCATATGGACGGGGAGAGACCCAGTACTTC. Translated: CASSPYGRGETQYF.

This sequence joins TRBV12-3 or TRBV12-4 and TRBJ1-1; tentatively, D is TRBD1 (5 bases). V was pared by 2 bases and J by 2 bases, with 12 bases between. This CDR3 comprises 15 residues. CDR3 sequence reads: CASSLTGQGNTEAFF. Here the CDR3 DNA reads TGTGCCAGCAGTTTAACCGGGCAGGGAAACACTGAAGCTTTCTTT.

The table lists this clonotype with many counts. The chain is built from TRBV7-8 and TRBJ2-7, with 7 bases identical to TRBD2. J lost 6 bases, V lost 3 bases, and 11 bases had no gene match. The CDR3 is 15 amino acids. Germline V gene data show CDR1 as SGHVS and CDR2 as FQNEAQ. The CDR3 sequence is CASSFRTERGREQYF. In DNA, the CDR3 is TGTGCCAGCAGCTTTAGGACCGAGCGGGGTCGCGAGCAGTACTTC.

The V gene is TRBV9, the J gene TRBJ2-5; TRBD1 matches 7 bases. In germline, CDR1 is SGDLS, CDR2 YYNGEE. The CDR3 is 13 residues long. The V segment lost 0 bases and the J segment 10 bases; nucleotides outside the gene matches: 6. In nucleotides, the CDR3 is TGTGCCAGCAGCGTAGTCGAGACAGGGAGCCAGTACTTC. Amino acid sequence: CASSVVETGSQYF.

This clonotype showed up many times. This chain links TRBV12-3 or TRBV12-4 with TRBJ2-7, with a weak D call TRBD2 (6 bases). Between the trimmed V and J ends, which lost 6 bases and 1 base, there was a span of 16 bases. The CDR3 covers 15 residues. The CDR3 coding sequence is TGTGCCAGCAGCCCCGGGACTCAAGCTTCCTACGAGCAGTACTTC. This gives the protein CASSPGTQASYEQYF.